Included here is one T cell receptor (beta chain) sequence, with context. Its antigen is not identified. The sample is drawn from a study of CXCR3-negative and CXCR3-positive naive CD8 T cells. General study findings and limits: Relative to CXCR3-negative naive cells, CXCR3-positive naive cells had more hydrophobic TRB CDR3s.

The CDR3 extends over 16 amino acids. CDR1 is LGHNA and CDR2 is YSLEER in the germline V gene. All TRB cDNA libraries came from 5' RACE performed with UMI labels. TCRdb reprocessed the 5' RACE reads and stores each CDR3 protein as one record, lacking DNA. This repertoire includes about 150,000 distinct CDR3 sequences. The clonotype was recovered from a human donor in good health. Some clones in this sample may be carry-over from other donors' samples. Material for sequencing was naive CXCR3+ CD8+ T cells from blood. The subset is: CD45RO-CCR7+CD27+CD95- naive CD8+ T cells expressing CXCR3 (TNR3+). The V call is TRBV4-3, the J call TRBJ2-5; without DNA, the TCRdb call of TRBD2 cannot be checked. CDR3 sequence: CASSQIGLAGQETQYF.